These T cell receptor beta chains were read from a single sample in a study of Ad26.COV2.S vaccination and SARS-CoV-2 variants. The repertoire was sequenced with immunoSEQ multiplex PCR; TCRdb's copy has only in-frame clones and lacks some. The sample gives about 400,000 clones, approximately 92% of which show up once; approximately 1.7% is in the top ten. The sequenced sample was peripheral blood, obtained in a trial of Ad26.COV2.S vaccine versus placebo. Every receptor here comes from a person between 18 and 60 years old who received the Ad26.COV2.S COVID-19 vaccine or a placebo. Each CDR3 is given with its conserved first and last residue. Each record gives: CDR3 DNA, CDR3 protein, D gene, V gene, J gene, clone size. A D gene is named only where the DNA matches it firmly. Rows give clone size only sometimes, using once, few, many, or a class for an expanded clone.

DNA: TGCGCCAGCAGCTTGGACAGGGCTAATGAAAAACTGTTTTTT; CDR3: CASSLDRANEKLFF; D: .; V: TRBV5-1; J: TRBJ1-4; size: .
DNA: TGTGCCAGTGGGCTTTTGGCAGGCCACTATGGCTACACCTTC; CDR3: CASGLLAGHYGYTF; D: .; V: TRBV19; J: TRBJ1-2; size: .
DNA: TGTGCCAGCAGACCCTCGGACAGGGTAGTGTGGGGCTACACCTTC; CDR3: CASRPSDRVVWGYTF; D: TRBD1; V: TRBV28; J: TRBJ1-2; size: .
DNA: TGTGCCACCTCGACAGGGTCCTACGAGCAGTACTTC; CDR3: CATSTGSYEQYF; D: TRBD1; V: TRBV6-5; J: TRBJ2-7; size: .
DNA: TGCGCCAGCAGCTTAAGCAGGGGAGTATATTATGGCTACACCTTC; CDR3: CASSLSRGVYYGYTF; D: .; V: TRBV5-1; J: TRBJ1-2; size: .
DNA: TGTGCCAGCAGTCTCGGAATGAACACTGAAGCTTTCTTT; CDR3: CASSLGMNTEAFF; D: .; V: TRBV27; J: TRBJ1-1; size: once
DNA: TGTGCCAGCAGCCTCATAAGGACAGGGACTTCCAACTATGGCTACACCTTC; CDR3: CASSLIRTGTSNYGYTF; D: TRBD1; V: TRBV11-2; J: TRBJ1-2; size: .
DNA: TGCGCCAGCAGCTTGGACGGGACAGCTTCCTACGAGCAGTACTTC; CDR3: CASSLDGTASYEQYF; D: TRBD1; V: TRBV5-1; J: TRBJ2-7; size: .
DNA: TGTGCCAGCAGCCCCCCGACAGGGTTCGCCTACGAGCAGTACTTC; CDR3: CASSPPTGFAYEQYF; D: TRBD1; V: TRBV14; J: TRBJ2-7; size: .
DNA: TGTGCCAGCAGCAGGGAGTACACTGAAGCTTTCTTT; CDR3: CASSREYTEAFF; D: .; V: TRBV6-2/TRBV6-3; J: TRBJ1-1; size: once
DNA: TGTGCCAGCAGTCCCGACAGGGGGCCGCGTCAGCCCCAGCATTTT; CDR3: CASSPDRGPRQPQHF; D: TRBD1; V: TRBV7-9; J: TRBJ1-5; size: .
DNA: TGTGCCAGCTCATCAGGACAGGGGACTGAAGCTTTCTTT; CDR3: CASSSGQGTEAFF; D: TRBD1; V: TRBV18; J: TRBJ1-1; size: .
DNA: TGTGCCAGCAGCTTCAATCTCCGGGACAGGGGGTCCGGGGAGCTGTTTTTT; CDR3: CASSFNLRDRGSGELFF; D: TRBD1; V: TRBV7-2; J: TRBJ2-2; size: once
DNA: TGTGCCAGCTCACCGACAGGGGGCAAAAAATACGAGCAGTACTTC; CDR3: CASSPTGGKKYEQYF; D: TRBD1; V: TRBV18; J: TRBJ2-7; size: .
DNA: TGCGCCAGCAGCCATTGGGGAGGGAGAGACTATGGCTACACCTTC; CDR3: CASSHWGGRDYGYTF; D: .; V: TRBV4-3; J: TRBJ1-2; size: once
DNA: TGCGCCAGCACGCACCGGAGCTCCTACAATGAGCAGTTCTTC; CDR3: CASTHRSSYNEQFF; D: .; V: TRBV5-1; J: TRBJ2-1; size: .
DNA: TGTGCCAGCAGCTTATTCAGGGAAGAGCTAGCCTACGAGCAGTACTTC; CDR3: CASSLFREELAYEQYF; D: .; V: TRBV13; J: TRBJ2-7; size: .
DNA: TGTGCCAGCAGCCACGAGGCCCTCTATGGCTACACCTTC; CDR3: CASSHEALYGYTF; D: .; V: TRBV7-8; J: TRBJ1-2; size: .
DNA: TGTGCCAGTAGACACCCGACTAGGCCCTACGAGCAGTACTTC; CDR3: CASRHPTRPYEQYF; D: .; V: TRBV19; J: TRBJ2-7; size: .
DNA: TGTGCCATTTCCAGGGGGGGCGGCTACGAGCAGTACTTC; CDR3: CAISRGGGYEQYF; D: .; V: TRBV21-1; J: TRBJ2-7; size: .
DNA: TGTGCCAGCAGTGATCCCAGTACTGTGACCTACGAGCAGTACTTC; CDR3: CASSDPSTVTYEQYF; D: .; V: TRBV6-1; J: TRBJ2-7; size: .
DNA: TGTGCCAGCTCACCACTTTCGGGCAATGAGCAGTTCTTC; CDR3: CASSPLSGNEQFF; D: .; V: TRBV18; J: TRBJ2-1; size: .
DNA: TGCAACCGAGGAAACACCATATATTTT; CDR3: CNRGNTIYF; D: .; V: TRBV20-1; J: TRBJ1-3; size: .
DNA: TGTGCCACCCGAGACAGGGGGTCAGATACGCAGTATTTT; CDR3: CATRDRGSDTQYF; D: TRBD1; V: TRBV24-1; J: TRBJ2-3; size: .
DNA: TGTGCCAGCAGCTTGGCTGGGGGTAGTAACTATGGCTACACCTTC; CDR3: CASSLAGGSNYGYTF; D: .; V: TRBV5-5; J: TRBJ1-2; size: .
DNA: TGTGCCAGTAGTATAGTTTCGGGGGCAGTCATCGGCACTGAAGCTTTCTTT; CDR3: CASSIVSGAVIGTEAFF; D: .; V: TRBV19; J: TRBJ1-1; size: .
DNA: TGTGCCAGTAGTCGACTAGCGGGGGGTGATACGCAGTATTTT; CDR3: CASSRLAGGDTQYF; D: TRBD2; V: TRBV19; J: TRBJ2-3; size: .
DNA: TGTGCCAGTAGTATCACCGGGACTACTAACAATGAGCAGTTCTTC; CDR3: CASSITGTTNNEQFF; D: TRBD2; V: TRBV19; J: TRBJ2-1; size: .
DNA: TGTGCCAGCAGCTTCGGCCTAGCGGGGGGAGATACGCAGTATTTT; CDR3: CASSFGLAGGDTQYF; D: TRBD2; V: TRBV5-6; J: TRBJ2-3; size: .
DNA: TGTGCCAGCAGCTTAGGGGCCGGGATCTCTGGAAACACCATATATTTT; CDR3: CASSLGAGISGNTIYF; D: .; V: TRBV7-6; J: TRBJ1-3; size: once
DNA: TGTGCCAGTAGTTGGGGGGGACAGGGGATAAATGAGCAGTTCTTC; CDR3: CASSWGGQGINEQFF; D: TRBD1; V: TRBV19; J: TRBJ2-1; size: .
DNA: TGTGCCACCGGACTAGGGGGCTGGACGGACCGCACCGGGGAGCTGTTTTTT; CDR3: CATGLGGWTDRTGELFF; D: .; V: TRBV24-1; J: TRBJ2-2; size: .
DNA: TGTGCCAGCAGCCTCCAGGGGGCCAGCACAGATACGCAGTATTTT; CDR3: CASSLQGASTDTQYF; D: TRBD1; V: TRBV5-6; J: TRBJ2-3; size: .
DNA: TGTGCCAGCAGCTTTCCGGGGAACGGCTACACCTTC; CDR3: CASSFPGNGYTF; D: .; V: TRBV7-2; J: TRBJ1-2; size: .
DNA: TGTGCCTGGAGTGTGGCCCAGTCCTTAAGCACAGATACGCAGTATTTT; CDR3: CAWSVAQSLSTDTQYF; D: .; V: TRBV30; J: TRBJ2-3; size: .
DNA: TGTGCCAGCAGCGTAGGGGGGACAGCTAGCACAGATACGCAGTATTTT; CDR3: CASSVGGTASTDTQYF; D: TRBD1; V: TRBV9; J: TRBJ2-3; size: .
DNA: TGTGCCAGCAGCCCACGACAGGTCTCCTACGAGCAGTACTTC; CDR3: CASSPRQVSYEQYF; D: .; V: TRBV7-6; J: TRBJ2-7; size: .
DNA: TGCGCCAGCAGCCACTCGGGACAGGGTCATGGCTACACCTTC; CDR3: CASSHSGQGHGYTF; D: TRBD1; V: TRBV4-3; J: TRBJ1-2; size: .
DNA: TGTGCCAGCTCCGATACGAAGACTCGTCATTTTCCCCAGCATTTT; CDR3: CASSDTKTRHFPQHF; D: .; V: TRBV18; J: TRBJ1-5; size: few
DNA: TGCGCCAGCACTCTCGACAGGGGGGCCCTCTACGAGCAGTACTTC; CDR3: CASTLDRGALYEQYF; D: TRBD1; V: TRBV4-3; J: TRBJ2-7; size: .
DNA: TGTGCCATCAGTGGTCCTAGCGGGGGGGCCCGGGAGACCCAGTACTTC; CDR3: CAISGPSGGARETQYF; D: TRBD2; V: TRBV10-3; J: TRBJ2-5; size: once
DNA: TGTGCCAGCAGCTTAGATGGGACAGGGTCCACTGAAGCTTTCTTT; CDR3: CASSLDGTGSTEAFF; D: TRBD1; V: TRBV7-2; J: TRBJ1-1; size: .
DNA: TGTGCCAGCAGCCGACGGGGGGCAGATACGCAGTATTTT; CDR3: CASSRRGADTQYF; D: TRBD2; V: TRBV7-2; J: TRBJ2-3; size: .
DNA: TGTGCCACCAGTGGACAGGTGTATAGCACAGATACGCAGTATTTT; CDR3: CATSGQVYSTDTQYF; D: .; V: TRBV24-1; J: TRBJ2-3; size: .
DNA: TGCGCCAGCAGTGAGTGGCCAACCCCGTCCGGCAATCAGCCCCAGCATTTT; CDR3: CASSEWPTPSGNQPQHF; D: .; V: TRBV10-2; J: TRBJ1-5; size: .
DNA: TGTGCCAGCAGCCCTGGGCGGAATGATCTCGATGAGCAGTTCTTC; CDR3: CASSPGRNDLDEQFF; D: .; V: TRBV9; J: TRBJ2-1; size: .
DNA: TGTGCCACCAGCCAGGTGGGGGGAGGGGGGAGTGAGCAGTTCTTC; CDR3: CATSQVGGGGSEQFF; D: .; V: TRBV15; J: TRBJ2-1; size: once
DNA: TGTGCCAGCATATTTCCCAAAATCTGGGGGGGGACTGAAGCTTTCTTT; CDR3: CASIFPKIWGGTEAFF; D: .; V: TRBV6-6; J: TRBJ1-1; size: once
DNA: TGTGCCAGCAGTCCTTCGACAGGGTGGAATCAGCCCCAGCATTTT; CDR3: CASSPSTGWNQPQHF; D: TRBD1; V: TRBV27; J: TRBJ1-5; size: few
DNA: TGTGCCAGCAGAAACATGGGGTCCGGTGGGGCCCTCCACTTT; CDR3: CASRNMGSGGALHF; D: .; V: TRBV25-1; J: TRBJ1-6; size: .
DNA: TGTGCCAGCAGCATCTTGAATGAGCAGTTCTTC; CDR3: CASSILNEQFF; D: .; V: TRBV11-2; J: TRBJ2-1; size: .
DNA: TGTGCCTGGAGTGTAGTGGGCAGCTTTGGGACTGAAGCTTTCTTT; CDR3: CAWSVVGSFGTEAFF; D: .; V: TRBV30; J: TRBJ1-1; size: .
DNA: TGTGCCAGCAGTTACGGACAGAATACTGAAGCTTTCTTT; CDR3: CASSYGQNTEAFF; D: .; V: TRBV6-2/TRBV6-3; J: TRBJ1-1; size: .
DNA: TGCAGTGCTAGTGTGGATATAGTGGGACTAGCGGGTCTACTAGTGGATACGCAGTATTTT; CDR3: CSASVDIVGLAGLLVDTQYF; D: TRBD2; V: TRBV20-1; J: TRBJ2-3; size: .
DNA: TGTGCCAGCAGTTACCGGGACAGCGGCTACACCTTC; CDR3: CASSYRDSGYTF; D: TRBD1; V: TRBV6-5; J: TRBJ1-2; size: .